This T cell receptor beta chain emerged from a study of blood T cell repertoires in COVID-19. For the study at large: Samples of COVID-19 (acute and convalescent) were obtained from the United States, Italy and Spain. Sample material is recorded as cDNA or gDNA derived from T cells, B-cell-depleted T cells, or PBMCs.

Study processing details: The assay estimated nucleated cells by amplifying reference gene primers. Generated by immunoSEQ multiplex PCR, the TCRdb table keeps only in-frame clones and is missing some. V, J and clone size are taken as reported in that table, and D and trimming were inferred from the DNA itself. The sample records some 70,000 clones, around 86% being singletons. This clone appeared a few times. This TCR was sampled from a man aged 50 to 60 with active COVID-19. Sequenced material: peripheral blood.

In DNA form, the CDR3 reads TGTGCCAGCAGTGAAGGGACTAGTGGTGAGACCCAGTACTTC. Its protein product is CASSEGTSGETQYF. The chain employs TRBV2 and TRBJ2-5; 7 positions match TRBD2. The CDR3 spans 14 residues. Germline CDR1 is SNHLY and CDR2 is FYNNEI. Germline trimming cut 1 base from V and 5 bases from J; bases unmatched to any gene: 4.